This T cell receptor beta chain came from a study of early T cells in non-severe SARS-CoV-2 infection. Study-level information: Sequencing used unsorted whole-blood bulk RNA, so chains lack pairing.

Attachment of unique molecular identifiers was made to individual cDNA molecules. TCRdb reprocessed the 5' RACE reads via MiXCR and lists one record per CDR3 protein. The table records around 28,000 distinct CDR3 sequences, 5.3% of them present only once. This clonotype turned up a few times. What it recognizes is unknown. V lost 3 bases to trimming and J lost 3 bases; unmatched junction nucleotides: 4. The CDR3 is 15 amino acids. Germline values: CDR1 SEHNR, CDR2 FQNEAQ (reference sequence). General study results and limits: Database matching using VDJdb favored anti-spike CD8 responses, with private and CD4 specificities left missing.

This clonotype was obtained from an adult who was a healthcare worker with PCR-confirmed SARS-CoV-2 infection or an uninfected control (not recorded which). Sequencing input: whole blood. This chain joins TRBV7-9 and TRBJ1-4; TRBD1 aligns across 7 bases. The CDR3 here is CASSLKQGPNEKLFF. The CDR3 region has the DNA TGTGCCAGCAGCTTGAAACAGGGGCCTAATGAAAAACTGTTTTTT.